This T cell receptor (beta chain) was sequenced for a study of OX40 agonist ivuxolimab in advanced cancers. As for the study in general: People in dose escalation had one of these cancers: hepatocellular carcinoma, melanoma, renal cell or head and neck cancer.

In the case of this clone: Its target is unknown.

Trimming cost V 0 bases and J 4 bases, with 16 bases left between them. The CDR3 totals 17 residues. CDR1 is SGHAT and CDR2 is FQNNGV in the germline V gene. Sequenced by immunoSEQ multiplex PCR; TCRdb stores in-frame clones only, minus some. The table lists more than 45,000 clones, 70% to 85% of them singletons. Study-level findings and limits: With doses of 0.1 to 3.0 mg/kg, CD4+ and CD8+ blood T cells had undergone clonal expansion by week 6.

Blood draws occurred at baseline, cycle 4 day 1, and cycle 7 day 1. The sequence was obtained from an adult with an advanced solid tumor such as melanoma, head and neck, liver or kidney cancer. The rearrangement uses TRBV11-2 and TRBJ1-3, with D unresolved. The sequencing used CD4+ or CD8+ T cells sorted from blood, collected in a trial of the OX40 agonist ivuxolimab. CDR3 DNA sequence: TGTGCCAGCAGCTTAGATCGCGCCATGCAGGCCGGAAACACCATATATTTT. This encodes CASSLDRAMQAGNTIYF.